Listed below are T cell receptor beta chains from one sample, sequenced in a study of blood T cell repertoires in COVID-19. Measured with immunoSEQ multiplex PCR; TCRdb has only the in-frame clones, and not every one. The sample lists tens of thousands of clones; about 81% were seen once. Sequenced: peripheral blood. Receptor source: a human donor in a cohort sampled during active COVID-19. CDR3s include the opening cysteine and the closing phenylalanine or tryptophan. D genes are given only for firm matches. A row's size may be missing; if present it is once, few, many or a size class.

J gene	clone size	V gene	D gene	CDR3 protein	CDR3 DNA
TRBJ2-1	few	TRBV19	NA	CASHFVGASEQFF	TGTGCCAGTCATTTTGTGGGAGCTTCTGAGCAGTTCTTC
TRBJ1-2	once	TRBV7-9	TRBD1	CASSSGRGLYGYTF	TGTGCCAGCAGCTCCGGCAGGGGGCTATATGGCTACACCTTC
TRBJ2-7	NA	TRBV7-9	TRBD2	CASSSTTSGGYEQYF	TGTGCCAGCAGCTCGACGACTAGCGGGGGATACGAGCAGTACTTC
TRBJ1-4	NA	TRBV7-9	TRBD1	CASSSGQGGEEKLFF	TGTGCCAGCAGCTCAGGACAGGGAGGGGAAGAAAAACTGTTTTTT
TRBJ1-5	NA	TRBV30	TRBD1	CAWSAGTGSYSNQPQHF	TGTGCCTGGAGTGCTGGGACAGGCTCCTATAGCAATCAGCCCCAGCATTTT
TRBJ2-1	few	TRBV5-8	NA	CASSPRGRVTYNEQFF	TGTGCCAGCAGCCCCAGGGGCAGGGTAACCTACAATGAGCAGTTCTTC
TRBJ2-7	NA	TRBV5-5	NA	CASSLEGDSFYEQYF	TGTGCCAGCAGCTTGGAAGGGGACTCATTCTACGAGCAGTACTTC
TRBJ2-5	NA	TRBV14	TRBD1	CASSDRQGVTQETQYF	TGTGCCAGCAGCGACCGACAGGGGGTAACCCAAGAGACCCAGTACTTC
TRBJ2-3	NA	TRBV28	TRBD1	CASSSSDRGLLTDTQYF	TGTGCCAGCAGCTCCTCCGACAGGGGTCTTCTCACAGATACGCAGTATTTT
TRBJ2-7	NA	TRBV6-5	TRBD1	CASSRDRGFWEQYF	TGTGCCAGCTCCCGGGACAGGGGTTTTTGGGAGCAGTACTTC
TRBJ1-2	NA	TRBV28	TRBD1	CASSVVGTGFYGYTF	TGTGCCAGCAGTGTGGTAGGGACAGGCTTTTATGGCTACACCTTC
TRBJ2-5	NA	TRBV7-2	TRBD1	CASSLFGDRDETQYF	TGTGCCAGCAGCTTATTTGGGGACAGGGATGAGACCCAGTACTTC
TRBJ2-7	few	TRBV19	NA	CASSQGFHSYEQYF	TGTGCCAGTAGTCAGGGTTTCCACTCCTACGAGCAGTACTTC
TRBJ2-3	NA	TRBV30	TRBD2	CAWSPIAGGPDTDTQYF	TGTGCCTGGAGTCCAATAGCGGGGGGGCCCGACACAGATACGCAGTATTTT
TRBJ2-7	NA	TRBV5-4	NA	CASSRGSPHEQYF	TGTGCCAGCAGCCGGGGTTCACCACACGAGCAGTACTTC
TRBJ2-5	NA	TRBV10-3	TRBD2	CAISESTGGAETQYF	TGTGCCATCAGTGAGTCGACGGGGGGGGCCGAGACCCAGTACTTC
TRBJ1-4	NA	TRBV28	NA	CASTHGGGRNEKLFF	TGTGCCAGCACGCACGGGGGGGGCCGAAATGAAAAACTGTTTTTT
TRBJ2-7	NA	TRBV27	TRBD1	CASSLSWTGSSSYEQYF	TGTGCCAGCAGTTTATCTTGGACAGGGTCTAGCTCCTACGAGCAGTACTTC
TRBJ2-1	NA	TRBV7-8	TRBD2	CASSLVGTSGAPAWFF	TGTGCCAGCAGCTTAGTTGGGACTAGCGGGGCCCCGGCTTGGTTCTTC